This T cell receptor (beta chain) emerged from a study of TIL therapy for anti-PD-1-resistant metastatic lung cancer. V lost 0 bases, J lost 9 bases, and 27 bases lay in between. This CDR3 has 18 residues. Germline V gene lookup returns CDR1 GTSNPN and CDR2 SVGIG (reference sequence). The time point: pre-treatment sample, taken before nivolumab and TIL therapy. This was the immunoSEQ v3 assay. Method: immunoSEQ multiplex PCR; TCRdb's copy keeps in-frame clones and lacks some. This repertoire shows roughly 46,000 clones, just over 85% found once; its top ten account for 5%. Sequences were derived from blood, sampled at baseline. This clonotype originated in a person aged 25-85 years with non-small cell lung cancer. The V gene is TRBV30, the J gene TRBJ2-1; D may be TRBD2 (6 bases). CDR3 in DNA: TGTGCCTGGAGTGTACCCTTCCCCCAGCGGGTGGGTTATAGTGAGCAGTTCTTC. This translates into CAWSVPFPQRVGYSEQFF.